This is a list of T cell receptor beta chains from one sample in a study of shared clonotypes between healthy human individuals. Repertoires were generated with immunoSEQ multiplex PCR, while TCRdb's copy carries only in-frame clones and drops some. The table shows around 560,000 clones, with around 95% occurring only once. The sample was naive CD8+ T cells sorted from blood. Every receptor here comes from a woman younger than 45 in good health. The CDR3 runs from the conserved cysteine through the conserved F or W. Fields, in order: D gene, V gene, J gene, clone size, CDR3 length, CDR3 protein, CDR3 DNA. A D gene is named only where the DNA matches it firmly. Not every row has a clone size; where given, it reads once, few, many or a size class.

D gene: NA; V gene: TRBV6-6; J gene: TRBJ2-7; clone size: NA; CDR3 length: 15; CDR3 protein: CATLADGTAPYEQYF; CDR3 DNA: TGTGCCACCCTGGCTGACGGGACTGCTCCCTACGAGCAGTACTTC
D gene: NA; V gene: TRBV27; J gene: TRBJ1-2; clone size: NA; CDR3 length: 13; CDR3 protein: CASSFGTNYGYTF; CDR3 DNA: TGTGCCAGCAGTTTCGGTACTAACTATGGCTACACCTTC
D gene: TRBD2; V gene: TRBV6-6; J gene: TRBJ2-7; clone size: NA; CDR3 length: 15; CDR3 protein: CASSPSGRASYEQYF; CDR3 DNA: TGTGCCAGCAGCCCTAGCGGGAGGGCCTCCTACGAGCAGTACTTC
D gene: NA; V gene: TRBV18; J gene: TRBJ2-7; clone size: NA; CDR3 length: 15; CDR3 protein: CASSPGTDATYEQYF; CDR3 DNA: TGTGCCAGCTCACCCGGGACGGACGCCACCTACGAGCAGTACTTC
D gene: NA; V gene: TRBV7-8; J gene: TRBJ2-7; clone size: NA; CDR3 length: 13; CDR3 protein: CASSLGGDYEQYF; CDR3 DNA: TGTGCCAGCAGCTTAGGTGGTGACTACGAGCAGTACTTC
D gene: NA; V gene: TRBV21-1; J gene: TRBJ1-4; clone size: NA; CDR3 length: 15; CDR3 protein: CASSKLAETNEKLFF; CDR3 DNA: TGTGCCAGCAGCAAACTTGCAGAGACTAATGAAAAACTGTTTTTT
D gene: TRBD2; V gene: TRBV11-2; J gene: TRBJ2-1; clone size: NA; CDR3 length: 16; CDR3 protein: CASRWSGSGIYNEQFF; CDR3 DNA: TGTGCCAGCAGATGGAGCGGGAGCGGCATCTACAATGAGCAGTTCTTC
D gene: NA; V gene: TRBV28; J gene: TRBJ2-7; clone size: NA; CDR3 length: 13; CDR3 protein: CASSLVGMFEQYF; CDR3 DNA: TGTGCCAGCAGTTTGGTGGGGATGTTCGAGCAGTACTTC
D gene: NA; V gene: TRBV27; J gene: TRBJ2-7; clone size: NA; CDR3 length: 14; CDR3 protein: CASSLSIGSYEQYF; CDR3 DNA: TGTGCCAGCAGTTTATCGATAGGATCCTACGAGCAGTACTTC
D gene: NA; V gene: TRBV4-1; J gene: TRBJ1-2; clone size: once; CDR3 length: 17; CDR3 protein: CASSQEGAQERGFGYTF; CDR3 DNA: TGCGCCAGCAGCCAAGAGGGGGCGCAGGAACGGGGTTTTGGCTACACCTTC
D gene: TRBD2; V gene: TRBV7-8; J gene: TRBJ2-1; clone size: NA; CDR3 length: 17; CDR3 protein: CASSLGTSGSHYNEQFF; CDR3 DNA: TGTGCCAGCAGCTTAGGGACTAGCGGGAGTCATTACAATGAGCAGTTCTTC
D gene: NA; V gene: TRBV28; J gene: TRBJ2-2; clone size: NA; CDR3 length: 14; CDR3 protein: CASSLYRVTGELFF; CDR3 DNA: TGTGCCAGCAGTTTATACCGAGTCACCGGGGAGCTGTTTTTT
D gene: TRBD2; V gene: TRBV27; J gene: TRBJ2-7; clone size: NA; CDR3 length: 15; CDR3 protein: CASSLSSGSNYEQYF; CDR3 DNA: TGTGCCAGCAGTCTATCTAGCGGGAGCAATTACGAGCAGTACTTC
D gene: TRBD2; V gene: TRBV7-8; J gene: TRBJ2-7; clone size: NA; CDR3 length: 15; CDR3 protein: CASSLATSGSYEQYF; CDR3 DNA: TGTGCCAGCAGCTTAGCGACTAGCGGGTCCTACGAGCAGTACTTC
D gene: TRBD1; V gene: TRBV2; J gene: TRBJ2-1; clone size: NA; CDR3 length: 13; CDR3 protein: CARGQGDLYEQFF; CDR3 DNA: TGTGCCAGAGGACAGGGGGACTTATATGAGCAGTTCTTC
D gene: NA; V gene: TRBV7-8; J gene: TRBJ1-1; clone size: NA; CDR3 length: 13; CDR3 protein: CASSLGGPAEAFF; CDR3 DNA: TGTGCCAGCAGCTTAGGCGGTCCGGCTGAAGCTTTCTTT
D gene: NA; V gene: TRBV7-2; J gene: TRBJ2-1; clone size: NA; CDR3 length: 13; CDR3 protein: CASSLASRAPQFF; CDR3 DNA: TGTGCCAGCAGCTTAGCTAGCAGGGCCCCGCAGTTCTTC
D gene: TRBD1; V gene: TRBV7-9; J gene: TRBJ1-5; clone size: few; CDR3 length: 15; CDR3 protein: CASSPQGAGGQPQHF; CDR3 DNA: TGTGCCAGCAGCCCTCAGGGGGCCGGGGGGCAGCCCCAGCATTTT
D gene: NA; V gene: TRBV27; J gene: TRBJ1-1; clone size: NA; CDR3 length: 12; CDR3 protein: CASRQGNTEAFF; CDR3 DNA: TGTGCCAGCAGGCAAGGGAACACTGAAGCTTTCTTT
D gene: NA; V gene: TRBV4-1; J gene: TRBJ2-1; clone size: NA; CDR3 length: 16; CDR3 protein: CASSQEGGNLYNEQFF; CDR3 DNA: TGCGCCAGCAGCCAAGAAGGCGGGAACCTATACAATGAGCAGTTCTTC
D gene: NA; V gene: TRBV27; J gene: TRBJ2-7; clone size: NA; CDR3 length: 15; CDR3 protein: CASSFLSSGAGEQYF; CDR3 DNA: TGTGCCAGCAGTTTTCTCTCTTCGGGAGCAGGCGAGCAGTACTTC
D gene: NA; V gene: TRBV7-7; J gene: TRBJ2-2; clone size: NA; CDR3 length: 13; CDR3 protein: CASSFGNTGELFF; CDR3 DNA: TGTGCCAGCAGCTTTGGGAACACCGGGGAGCTGTTTTTT
D gene: NA; V gene: TRBV27; J gene: TRBJ2-3; clone size: NA; CDR3 length: 13; CDR3 protein: CASGRASTDTQYF; CDR3 DNA: TGTGCCAGCGGAAGGGCCAGCACAGATACGCAGTATTTT
D gene: NA; V gene: TRBV6-4; J gene: TRBJ2-4; clone size: NA; CDR3 length: 13; CDR3 protein: CASYGLRENIQYF; CDR3 DNA: TGTGCCAGCTATGGACTCCGGGAAAACATTCAGTACTTC
D gene: TRBD1; V gene: TRBV2; J gene: TRBJ2-7; clone size: NA; CDR3 length: 16; CDR3 protein: CASPKARGQGTYEQYF; CDR3 DNA: TGTGCCAGCCCCAAAGCCCGGGGACAGGGGACCTACGAGCAGTACTTC
D gene: TRBD1; V gene: TRBV7-3; J gene: TRBJ2-6; clone size: once; CDR3 length: 17; CDR3 protein: CASSLGQGAPGANVLTF; CDR3 DNA: TGTGCCAGCAGCTTAGGACAGGGGGCCCCTGGGGCCAACGTCCTGACTTTC
D gene: TRBD2; V gene: TRBV4-1; J gene: TRBJ2-3; clone size: NA; CDR3 length: 17; CDR3 protein: CASSQGPAGAWTDTQYF; CDR3 DNA: TGCGCCAGCAGCCAAGGGCCGGCGGGAGCGTGGACAGATACGCAGTATTTT
D gene: TRBD1; V gene: TRBV5-4; J gene: TRBJ1-2; clone size: NA; CDR3 length: 15; CDR3 protein: CASSSQTGPSYGYTF; CDR3 DNA: TGTGCCAGCAGCAGCCAGACAGGGCCGAGTTATGGCTACACCTTC
D gene: NA; V gene: TRBV19; J gene: TRBJ2-7; clone size: NA; CDR3 length: 14; CDR3 protein: CASSIGRGGYEQYF; CDR3 DNA: TGTGCCAGTAGTATCGGCAGGGGTGGCTACGAGCAGTACTTC
D gene: TRBD2; V gene: TRBV27; J gene: TRBJ2-7; clone size: once; CDR3 length: 16; CDR3 protein: CASTPLGSSGKYEQYF; CDR3 DNA: TGTGCCAGCACCCCTTTGGGGTCTAGCGGAAAATACGAGCAGTACTTC
D gene: TRBD1; V gene: TRBV5-1; J gene: TRBJ1-2; clone size: NA; CDR3 length: 13; CDR3 protein: CASSSGQGGGYTF; CDR3 DNA: TGCGCCAGCAGCTCTGGACAGGGAGGGGGCTACACCTTC